This passage covers 5 T cell receptor beta chains from one sample sequenced in a study of control samples from healthy donors and cancer patients. Sequencing used immunoSEQ multiplex PCR; TCRdb keeps in-frame clones, though not all of them. The sample shows approximately 50,000 clones, around nine tenths of them seen only once. The source material was PBMCs. The receptor source for this set is a man between 25 and 39 years old with colorectal cancer.

The chain couples TRBV2 to TRBJ1-1; perhaps TRBD1 as D (5 bases). This CDR3 spans 14 amino acids. The V end was cut by 3 bases, the J end by 2 bases, with 10 bases between. Germline-derived CDR1 and CDR2 are SNHLY and FYNNEI. CDR3: CASSDTGGNTEAFF. The CDR3 bases are TGTGCCAGCAGTGATACGGGGGGTAACACTGAAGCTTTCTTT.

This chain links TRBV3-1 (or the pseudogene TRBV3-2) with TRBJ2-3; D gene unclear. This CDR3 is 13 amino acids long. CDR1 and CDR2 from the germline V gene are LGHDT and YNNKEL (reference sequence). Trimming removed 2 bases from V and 4 bases from J, with 7 bases in between. CDR3 sequence reads: CASSQTSPDTQYF. The CDR3 bases are TGTGCCAGCAGCCAAACCTCTCCAGATACGCAGTATTTT.

The gene calls are TRBV12-3 or TRBV12-4 and TRBJ1-2; perhaps TRBD1 as D (5 bases). The CDR3 sequence is 13 residues long. Trimming took off 7 bases at V and 4 bases at J, with 13 bases between the two ends. CDR3 residues: CASTGSGTYGYTF. As DNA, the CDR3 is TGTGCCAGCACCGGATCAGGGACCTATGGCTACACCTTC.

This clone came up once. The V gene is TRBV14, the J gene TRBJ1-2; 7 bases match TRBD1. Looked up from germline, CDR1 is SGHDN and CDR2 is FVKESK. The CDR3 runs 13 residues. V trimming: 4 bases; J trimming: 4 bases; junction bases outside the gene matches: 3. The CDR3 sequence is CASSPAGGYGYTF. The CDR3 nucleotides read TGTGCCAGCAGCCCAGCAGGGGGCTATGGCTACACCTTC.

The V and J genes are TRBV6-2 or TRBV6-3 and TRBJ1-5; TRBD1 matches 7 bases. CDR1 is MNHEY, CDR2 SVGEGT, per germline. The length of the CDR3 is 17 residues. V dropped 4 bases and J dropped 4; count of bases not matched to a gene: 13. In DNA form, the CDR3 reads TGTGCCAGCAGTTTCGAACAGGGGTCGGATTGGAATCAGCCCCAGCATTTT. Its protein is CASSFEQGSDWNQPQHF.